The entry below describes one TCR beta chain. Its specificity is not known. The data derive from a study of memory CD4+ T cells and cytomegalovirus serostatus. Study context: Healthy Belgian adult donors included under ten CMV-positive and more than 20 CMV-negative people.

The sort gate was single viable CD3+CD4+CD8-CD45RO+ cells for memory CD4+ T cells. Serum IgG to CMV pp150, pp28, p38 and p52 defined serostatus. Notes on the study in general: The CMV-associated TCR signature appears largely within the CD4+ memory repertoire. 67 of 164 known CMV-associated TCRbeta sequences appeared in CD4+ memory.

Germline V CDR1 and CDR2: MNHEY, SVGAGI. This CDR3 is built from 13 residues. V lost 8 bases, J lost 7 bases, and 17 bases lay in between. Data came from immunoSEQ multiplex PCR; TCRdb stores just in-frame clones and leaves some out. The data hold 75,000 to 90,000 clones, with 80% observed a single time. This TCR was sampled from an adult in good health and CMV-seronegative. Material for sequencing was memory CD4+ T cells from blood. This rearrangement joins TRBV6-5 to TRBJ1-2; D possibly corresponds to TRBD1 (5 bases). The CDR3 protein is CASGEGSGGGYTF. The DNA for the CDR3 is TGTGCCAGCGGGGAGGGCAGTGGGGGTGGCTACACCTTC.